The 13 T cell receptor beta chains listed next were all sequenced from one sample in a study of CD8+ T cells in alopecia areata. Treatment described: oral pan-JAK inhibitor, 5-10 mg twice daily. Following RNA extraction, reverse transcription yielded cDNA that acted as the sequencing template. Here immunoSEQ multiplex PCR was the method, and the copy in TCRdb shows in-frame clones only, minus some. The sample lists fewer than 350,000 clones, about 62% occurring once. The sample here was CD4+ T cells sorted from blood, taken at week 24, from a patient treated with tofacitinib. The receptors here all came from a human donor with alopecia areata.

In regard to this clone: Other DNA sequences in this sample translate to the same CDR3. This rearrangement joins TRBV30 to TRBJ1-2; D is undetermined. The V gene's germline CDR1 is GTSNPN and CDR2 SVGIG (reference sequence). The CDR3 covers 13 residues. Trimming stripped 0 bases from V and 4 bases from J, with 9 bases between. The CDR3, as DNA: TGTGCCTGGAGTGTAGGAGGATCCTATGGCTACACCTTC. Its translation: CAWSVGGSYGYTF.

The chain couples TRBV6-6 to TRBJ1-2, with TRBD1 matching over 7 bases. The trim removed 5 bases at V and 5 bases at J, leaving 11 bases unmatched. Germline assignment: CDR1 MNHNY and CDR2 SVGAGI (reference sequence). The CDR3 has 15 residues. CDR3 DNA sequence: TGTGCCAGCAGTCTGCGAGGGGGCGCAGGATATGGCTACACCTTC. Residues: CASSLRGGAGYGYTF.

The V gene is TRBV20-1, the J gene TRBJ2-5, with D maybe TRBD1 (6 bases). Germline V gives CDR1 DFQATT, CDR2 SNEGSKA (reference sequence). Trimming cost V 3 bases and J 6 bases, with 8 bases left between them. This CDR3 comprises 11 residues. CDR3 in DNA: TGCAGTGCTAGCAGGGGAAAGACCCAGTACTTC. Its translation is CSASRGKTQYF.

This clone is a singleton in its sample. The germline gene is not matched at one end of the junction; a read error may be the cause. In nucleotides, the CDR3 is TGTGCCTGCCCAGGGGATCTACAGGTTTTCCATTTT. It specifies CACPGDLQVFHF. The V call is TRBV30, the J call TRBJ2-3; tentatively, D is TRBD1 (6 bases). This CDR3 contains 12 residues. Germline assignment: CDR1 GTSNPN and CDR2 SVGIG (reference sequence).

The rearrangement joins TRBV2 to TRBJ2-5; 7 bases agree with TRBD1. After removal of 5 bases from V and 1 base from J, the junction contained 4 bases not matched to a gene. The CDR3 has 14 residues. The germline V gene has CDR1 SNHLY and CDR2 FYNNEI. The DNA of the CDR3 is TGTGCCAGCAGTCTGCAGGGGGTCCAAGAGACCCAGTACTTC. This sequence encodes CASSLQGVQETQYF.

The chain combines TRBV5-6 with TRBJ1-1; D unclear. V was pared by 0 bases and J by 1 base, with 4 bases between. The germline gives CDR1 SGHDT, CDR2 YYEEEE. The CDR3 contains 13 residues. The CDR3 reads CASSLERNTEAFF. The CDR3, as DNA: TGTGCCAGCAGCTTGGAAAGGAACACTGAAGCTTTCTTT.

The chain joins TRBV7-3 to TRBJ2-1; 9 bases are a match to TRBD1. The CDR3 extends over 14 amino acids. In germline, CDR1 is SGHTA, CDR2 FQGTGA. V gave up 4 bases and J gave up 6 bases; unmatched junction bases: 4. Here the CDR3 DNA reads TGTGCCAGCAGCTCCACAGGGGGCTTCAATGAGCAGTTCTTC. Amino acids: CASSSTGGFNEQFF.

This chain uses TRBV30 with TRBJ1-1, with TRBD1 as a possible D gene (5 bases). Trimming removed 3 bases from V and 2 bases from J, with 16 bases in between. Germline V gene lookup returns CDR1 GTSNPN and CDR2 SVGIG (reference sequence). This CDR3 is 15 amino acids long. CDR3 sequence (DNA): TGTGCCTGGAGGGTACTGGGGACCCGCAACACTGAAGCTTTCTTT. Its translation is CAWRVLGTRNTEAFF.

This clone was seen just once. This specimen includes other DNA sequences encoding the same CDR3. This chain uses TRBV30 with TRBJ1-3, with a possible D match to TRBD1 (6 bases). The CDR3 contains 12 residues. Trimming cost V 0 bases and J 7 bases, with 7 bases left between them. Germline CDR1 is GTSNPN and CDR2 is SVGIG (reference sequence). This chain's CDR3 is CAWSVRGNTIYF. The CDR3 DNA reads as TGTGCCTGGAGTGTTAGGGGGAACACCATATATTTT.

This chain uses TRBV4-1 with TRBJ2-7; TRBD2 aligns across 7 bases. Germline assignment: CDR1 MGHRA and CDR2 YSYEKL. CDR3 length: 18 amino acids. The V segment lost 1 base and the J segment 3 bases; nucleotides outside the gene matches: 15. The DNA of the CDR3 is TGCGCCAGCAGCCAAGGGGACCCTACCGGACTAGTTAGCTACGAGCAGTACTTC. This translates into CASSQGDPTGLVSYEQYF.

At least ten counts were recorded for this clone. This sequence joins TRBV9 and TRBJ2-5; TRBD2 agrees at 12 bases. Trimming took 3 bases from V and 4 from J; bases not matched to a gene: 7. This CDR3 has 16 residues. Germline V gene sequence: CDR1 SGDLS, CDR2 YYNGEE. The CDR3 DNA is TGTGCCAGCAGCGCAAGGACTAGCGGGGTTGGAGAGACCCAGTACTTC. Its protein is CASSARTSGVGETQYF.

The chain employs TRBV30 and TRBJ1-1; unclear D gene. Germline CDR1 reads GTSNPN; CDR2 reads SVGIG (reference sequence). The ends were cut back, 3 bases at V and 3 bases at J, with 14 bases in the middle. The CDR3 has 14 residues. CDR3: CAWSPHEWHTEAFF. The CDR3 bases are TGTGCCTGGAGCCCACACGAGTGGCACACTGAAGCTTTCTTT.

The CDR3 DNA reads as TGTGCCAGCAGCGCAGGACCAATTAGCACAGATACGCAGTATTTT. This gives the protein CASSAGPISTDTQYF. The chain links TRBV9 to TRBJ2-3; no definite D call. The CDR3 contains 15 residues. CDR1 and CDR2 (germline): SGDLS, YYNGEE. The V end was cut by 3 bases, the J end by 0 bases, with 11 bases between.